The sequence of this T cell receptor (beta chain) was determined in a study of cytotoxic CD8 clonotypes in ibrutinib-treated CLL. Germline loops: CDR1 MDHEN, CDR2 SYDVKM. This CDR3 is 14 amino acids long. The V end was cut by 7 bases, the J end by 3 bases, with 16 bases between. Sequenced by immunoSEQ multiplex PCR; TCRdb stores in-frame clones only, minus some. This table holds 130,000 or so clones, 80% to 85% found once. Material: PBMCs, obtained after 24 months of ibrutinib treatment. The J gene is TRBJ2-7, the V gene TRBV28; TRBD2 might be the D (6 bases). The clonotype comes from a human donor with chronic lymphocytic leukemia. In nucleotides, the CDR3 is TGTGCCAGCACCCCCCCCGGGGGTAGCTACGAGCAGTACTTC. Protein product: CASTPPGGSYEQYF.